This T cell receptor (beta chain) is drawn from a study of molecular identifiers for immune sequencing clone quantification. Points from the study as a whole: Clones exceeding 20 RNA copies carried over 98% of effector molecules but under 1% of naive-cell molecules.

Listed TCR primers and previously described methods were used for bulk TCR libraries. TCRdb used MiXCR to reprocess the PCR reads, holding one entry per CDR3 protein. The sample holds 300,000 to 350,000 distinct CDR3 sequences, roughly a fifth seen once. Regarding this clonotype: The antigen is unknown. A much larger clone lies one base from this, so it may be a read error.

CDR3 size: 15 residues. From germline, CDR1 is GTSNPN and CDR2 SVGIG (reference sequence). The sequenced sample was naive CD8+ T cells from blood, with Jurkat cell RNA spiked in. The subset is: FACS-sorted CD8+CD4-CCR7+CD45RA+ naive T cells. The sequence was collected from a human donor in good health. Some libraries in this study had Jurkat cell RNA spiked in. The V gene is TRBV30, the J gene TRBJ1-1; D is undetermined. CDR3 sequence (DNA): TGTGCCTGGATCTCGAAAGGCGCTTTCAACACTGAAGCTCTCTTT. This sequence encodes CAWISKGAFNTEALF.